The rows below give T cell receptor beta chains drawn from one sample of a study of Ad26.COV2.S vaccination and SARS-CoV-2 variants. Method: immunoSEQ multiplex PCR; TCRdb's copy keeps in-frame clones and lacks some. The sample lists about 480,000 clones, around nine tenths occurring once. The starting material was peripheral blood, obtained in a trial of Ad26.COV2.S vaccine versus placebo. These receptors were taken from a person between 18 and 60 years old who received the Ad26.COV2.S COVID-19 vaccine or a placebo. CDR3s include the opening cysteine and the closing phenylalanine or tryptophan. Fields, in order: V gene, D gene, clone size, J gene, CDR3 protein, CDR3 DNA. D genes are given only for firm matches. Size is stated for part of the rows, as once, few or many counts, or as a class when the clone is expanded.

>TRBV6-1|TRBD2|.|TRBJ2-7
CASSEARLAGAFHEQYF
TGTGCCAGCAGTGAAGCGCGACTAGCGGGAGCCTTCCACGAGCAGTACTTC
>TRBV6-4|.|.|TRBJ1-5
CASSDSEGSPKPQHF
TGTGCCAGCAGTGACTCGGAGGGGTCTCCGAAGCCCCAGCATTTT
>TRBV6-5|TRBD2|.|TRBJ2-1
CASGLAGGGEQFF
TGTGCCAGCGGGCTAGCGGGAGGTGGTGAGCAGTTCTTC
>TRBV5-1|TRBD1|once|TRBJ1-2
CASSSGGGQLSYGYTF
TGCGCCAGCAGCTCCGGTGGGGGACAGCTTAGCTATGGCTACACCTTC
>TRBV7-9|TRBD1|.|TRBJ2-5
CASSSGTGLSQETQYF
TGTGCCAGCAGCTCCGGGACAGGACTTTCTCAAGAGACCCAGTACTTC
>TRBV27|.|.|TRBJ2-5
CASSFEDRGTQYF
TGTGCCAGCAGTTTTGAAGACCGCGGGACCCAGTACTTC
>TRBV30|.|few|TRBJ1-2
CALPGGRGYTF
TGTGCCCTCCCGGGGGGCCGAGGCTACACCTTC
>TRBV7-9|.|.|TRBJ2-5
CASSWQGGGRETQYF
TGTGCCAGCAGCTGGCAGGGCGGCGGTAGGGAGACCCAGTACTTC
>TRBV5-4|TRBD2|.|TRBJ2-7
CASSSRTSGMDEQYF
TGTGCCAGCAGCAGCAGGACTAGCGGAATGGACGAGCAGTACTTC
>TRBV4-1|TRBD2|.|TRBJ2-7
CASSQDKRREVDF
TGCGCCAGCAGCCAAGATAAGAGGCGGGAGGTAGACTTC
>TRBV24-1|TRBD2|.|TRBJ2-3
CATSDLGLAGASDTQYF
TGTGCCACCAGTGATCTGGGACTAGCGGGAGCATCGGATACGCAGTATTTT
>TRBV9|.|.|TRBJ1-6
CASSVGAVSSGSPLHF
TGTGCCAGCAGCGTAGGGGCAGTCTCGTCTGGGTCACCCCTCCACTTT
>TRBV6-2/TRBV6-3|.|.|TRBJ2-7
CASSPTVTYEQYF
TGTGCCAGCAGTCCGACAGTGACCTACGAGCAGTACTTC
>TRBV5-1|TRBD2|once|TRBJ2-1
CASSLATSGKNYNEQFF
TGCGCCAGCAGCTTGGCGACTAGCGGGAAGAATTACAATGAGCAGTTCTTC
>TRBV10-3|.|.|TRBJ2-1
CAISGTNYEQFF
TGTGCCATCAGCGGGACAAACTATGAGCAGTTCTTC
>TRBV19|TRBD2|.|TRBJ2-3
CASSIPGLAGGRDTQYF
TGTGCCAGTAGTATACCGGGACTAGCGGGAGGGAGAGATACGCAGTATTTT
>TRBV29-1|.|.|TRBJ1-4
CSVEVWPAGEKLFF
TGCAGCGTTGAAGTCTGGCCTGCGGGTGAAAAACTGTTTTTT
>TRBV7-2|.|.|TRBJ1-1
CASSLRVSTEAFF
TGTGCCAGCAGCTTAAGGGTCAGCACTGAAGCTTTCTTT
>TRBV5-4|TRBD2|.|TRBJ2-5
CASSTPTSGRGKETQYF
TGTGCCAGCAGCACCCCGACTAGCGGGAGGGGGAAAGAGACCCAGTACTTC
>TRBV15|.|.|TRBJ1-5
CATSRGGVINLPQHF
TGTGCCACCAGCAGGGGGGGAGTGATTAATTTGCCCCAGCATTTT
>TRBV28|.|.|TRBJ2-6
CASSFFSGANVLTF
TGTGCCAGCAGTTTCTTCTCTGGGGCCAACGTCCTGACTTTC
>TRBV28|TRBD1|.|TRBJ1-6
CATRTGSYNSPLHF
TGTGCCACCCGGACAGGCTCCTATAATTCACCCCTCCACTTT
>TRBV19|TRBD1|.|TRBJ1-4
CASSPGGQGATNEKLFF
TGTGCCAGTAGTCCTGGGGGACAGGGAGCAACTAATGAAAAACTGTTTTTT
>TRBV28|.|.|TRBJ2-7
CASGYRSRPSYEQYF
TGTGCCAGCGGCTATCGTAGCAGGCCCTCCTACGAGCAGTACTTC
>TRBV15|TRBD1|.|TRBJ1-5
CATQGGQGSNQPQHF
TGTGCCACCCAGGGGGGACAGGGAAGCAATCAGCCCCAGCATTTT
>TRBV14|.|.|TRBJ2-1
CASSPSGPSYNEQFF
TGTGCCAGCAGCCCCAGCGGACCCTCCTACAATGAGCAGTTCTTC
>TRBV5-4|TRBD1|once|TRBJ1-1
CASSPDGSRGTEAFF
TGTGCCAGCAGCCCCGACGGCAGCAGGGGGACTGAAGCTTTCTTT
>TRBV29-1|.|.|TRBJ1-2
CSDAGVGGGYTF
TGCAGCGACGCGGGGGTAGGTGGGGGCTACACCTTC
>TRBV27|TRBD1|.|TRBJ2-1
CASRPQGLGEQFF
TGTGCCAGCAGGCCACAGGGGTTGGGCGAGCAGTTCTTC
>TRBV28|.|.|TRBJ1-3
CASRDPRSTIYF
TGTGCCAGCAGAGACCCCCGGTCCACCATATATTTT
>TRBV19|TRBD2|.|TRBJ2-3
CASSLTSGSLDTQYF
TGTGCCAGTAGCCTGACTAGCGGGAGTTTGGATACGCAGTATTTT
>TRBV19|TRBD1|.|TRBJ1-6
CASSISTGDSPLHF
TGTGCCAGTAGTATTTCGACAGGGGATTCACCCCTCCACTTT
>TRBV27|TRBD2|.|TRBJ2-7
CASSSSGGSYEQYF
TGTGCCAGCAGTTCTAGCGGGGGCTCCTACGAGCAGTACTTC
>TRBV13|.|once|TRBJ1-5
CASSLGQGAYNQPQHF
TGTGCCAGCAGCTTGGGCCAGGGTGCCTACAATCAGCCCCAGCATTTT
>TRBV6-2/TRBV6-3|TRBD1|.|TRBJ1-4
CASSYYGQGSGEKLFF
TGTGCCAGCAGTTACTACGGACAGGGCAGCGGGGAAAAACTGTTTTTT
>TRBV30|.|.|TRBJ2-4
CAWSVAKNIQYF
TGTGCCTGGAGTGTGGCCAAAAACATTCAGTACTTC
>TRBV19|.|.|TRBJ1-1
CASNPTGNTEAFF
TGTGCCAGCAATCCGACAGGGAACACTGAAGCTTTCTTT
>TRBV28|.|.|TRBJ1-2
CASSFYPFGYTF
TGTGCCAGCAGTTTTTATCCATTTGGCTACACCTTC
>TRBV9|TRBD2|once|TRBJ2-7
CASRDGGARKYF
TGTGCCAGCAGGGACGGGGGGGCGCGTAAGTACTTC
>TRBV4-3|.|.|TRBJ2-1
CASSQTQGVYNEQFF
TGCGCCAGCAGCCAAACCCAGGGAGTCTACAATGAGCAGTTCTTC
>TRBV3-1/TRBV3-2|.|few|TRBJ2-1
CASSQGDWEQFF
TGTGCCAGCAGCCAGGGGGATTGGGAGCAGTTCTTC
>TRBV30|.|.|TRBJ2-7
CAWARGRSLYEQYF
TGTGCCTGGGCCCGGGGTCGATCGCTGTACGAGCAGTACTTC
>TRBV7-9|TRBD2|.|TRBJ2-5
CASSWSSGRTQETQYF
TGTGCCAGCAGCTGGTCTAGCGGGAGGACACAAGAGACCCAGTACTTC
>TRBV18|TRBD1|many|TRBJ1-3
CASSRRQGDTIYF
TGTGCCAGCTCACGACGACAGGGTGACACCATATATTTT
>TRBV28|.|.|TRBJ1-2
CASSPRGRAYNYGYTF
TGTGCCAGCAGTCCCCGTGGGAGGGCCTATAACTATGGCTACACCTTC
>TRBV4-1|.|few|TRBJ1-4
CASRFGEKLFF
TGCGCCAGCAGGTTTGGTGAAAAACTGTTTTTT
>TRBV2|.|.|TRBJ2-3
CASSDSSKGDTQYF
TGTGCCAGCAGTGACTCGTCAAAAGGGGATACGCAGTATTTT
>TRBV5-1|.|.|TRBJ1-1
CASSLAGPATEAFF
TGCGCCAGCAGCTTGGCCGGGCCGGCCACTGAAGCTTTCTTT
>TRBV6-2/TRBV6-3|TRBD1|.|TRBJ1-5
CASSYGTGPQPQHF
TGTGCCAGCAGTTACGGGACAGGGCCTCAGCCCCAGCATTTT
>TRBV6-1|TRBD1|.|TRBJ2-7
CASSEGVTGVYEQYF
TGTGCCAGCAGTGAAGGAGTCACAGGGGTTTACGAGCAGTACTTC
>TRBV6-4|TRBD2|.|TRBJ2-1
CASSDSSREGPINEQFF
TGTGCCAGCAGTGACTCTAGCCGGGAGGGCCCGATAAATGAGCAGTTCTTC
>TRBV6-2/TRBV6-3|TRBD2|.|TRBJ2-7
CASSSTSSGRVLYEQYF
TGTGCCAGCAGTTCCACCTCGAGCGGGAGAGTGCTCTACGAGCAGTACTTC
>TRBV9|.|.|TRBJ2-3
CASSVSPGSGDTDTQYF
TGTGCCAGCAGCGTCTCCCCCGGCTCTGGAGACACAGATACGCAGTATTTT
>TRBV11-3|.|.|TRBJ2-2
CASSTTRGRTGELFF
TGTGCCAGCAGCACCACCAGGGGCAGGACCGGGGAGCTGTTTTTT
>TRBV11-2|TRBD1|once|TRBJ1-4
CASSLGGTGLGEKLFF
TGTGCCAGCAGCTTAGGGGGGACAGGGTTGGGCGAAAAACTGTTTTTT
>TRBV6-5|.|.|TRBJ2-7
CASSRDTRTYEQYF
TGTGCCAGCAGCCGGGACACCCGAACCTACGAGCAGTACTTC
>TRBV19|TRBD1|.|TRBJ1-6
CASTLGTGANNSPLHF
TGTGCCAGTACCCTTGGGACAGGGGCTAATAATTCACCCCTCCACTTT
>TRBV10-1|TRBD2|few|TRBJ2-5
CASSDIEREGWETQYF
TGCGCCAGCAGTGATATTGAGCGGGAGGGATGGGAGACCCAGTACTTC
>TRBV28|TRBD1|.|TRBJ2-5
CASSYRGRDETQYF
TGTGCCAGCAGTTACAGGGGCCGGGACGAGACCCAGTACTTC